The clone carrying this T cell receptor (beta chain) was detected ten times or more. Its antigen is still unknown. This sample stems from a study of identical twins. Findings of the study overall: For out-of-frame alpha sequences shared by twins, low generation probability was in excess. Possibly, invariant MAIT and iNKT cells partly confounded zero-insertion analyses.

Template switching created a universal primer site, and the cDNA included unique molecular identifiers. TCRdb re-analysed the 5' RACE reads in MiXCR, keeping a single row per CDR3 protein. The sample lists around 550,000 distinct CDR3 sequences, roughly 15% occurring once. All donors were healthy, and all were Caucasian. There are 12 residues in the CDR3. Trimming took off 1 base at V and 11 bases at J, with 11 bases between the two ends. A further study also used this sample, focusing on yellow fever vaccine responses in identical twins.

What was sequenced was CD4+ T cells sorted from blood. The rearrangement links TRBV12-3 or TRBV12-4 to TRBJ1-1; a possible D gene is TRBD1 (5 bases). This sequence originates from a woman under 30 in good health. This chain's CDR3 is CASSLGLGDAFF. In DNA form, the CDR3 reads TGTGCCAGCAGTTTAGGATTAGGGGACGCTTTCTTT.